The table lists the clone carrying this T cell receptor beta chain with many counts. Its cognate antigen is unknown. Previously described methods with listed TCR primers produced the bulk TCR libraries. Each CDR3 protein gets one entry after TCRdb re-called the PCR reads with MiXCR. The top ten clones hold under 2% of a sample with approximately 54,000 distinct CDR3 sequences, approximately 26% of them seen once. CDR1 and CDR2 from the germline V gene are SGDLS and YYNGEE. The CDR3 extends over 14 amino acids. Deletions cut 0 bases from V and 5 bases from J, with 11 bases between. The sample belongs to a study of molecular identifiers for immune sequencing clone quantification. Notes on the study in general: Spiked Jurkat TCR RNA equivalent to one cell was reportedly detectable in one million naive cells. Naive cells had under 1% of molecules in clones above 20 RNA copies, effectors over 97%.

Naive CD8 T cells, phenotype CD8+CD4-CCR7+CD45RA+, were sorted. The chain recombines TRBV9 with TRBJ2-5; no definite D call. The sample consisted of naive CD8+ T cells from blood, with Jurkat cell RNA spiked in. Noted subset: FACS-sorted CD8+CD4-CCR7+CD45RA+ naive T cells. The clonotype was recovered from a human donor in good health. Some libraries in this study had Jurkat cell RNA spiked in. The CDR3 DNA follows: TGTGCCAGCAGCGTAGCTGGGGTACTCGAGACCCAGTACTTC. Its protein is CASSVAGVLETQYF.